Given below is one T cell receptor beta chain in context. Its antigen is not identified. By 5'RACE template switching, TCR cDNA was produced, with a universal primer site and UMIs added in the process. TCRdb re-derived calls from the 5' RACE reads in MiXCR, one entry per CDR3 protein. This table has around 590,000 distinct CDR3 sequences, about 12% appearing once. This entry is derived from a study of T cells after yellow fever vaccination. Whole-study findings and limits: The appearance of a small share of clonotypes in both CD4 and CD8 compartments was observed. From the bulk population, abundant clonotypes could contaminate and appear within FACS-sorted repertoires.

Trimming removed 3 bases from V and 5 bases from J, with 5 bases in between. Germline assignment: CDR1 SGHTA and CDR2 FQGNSA. The CDR3 has 12 residues. The V gene is TRBV7-2, the J gene TRBJ1-5; unclear D gene. The source of this sequence is a man younger than 40 who received the YFV17D yellow fever vaccine. The sample here was PBMCs, taken on the day of the yellow fever booster vaccination. The CDR3 here is CASSFGDQPQHF. The CDR3, as DNA: TGTGCCAGCAGCTTCGGTGATCAGCCCCAGCATTTT.